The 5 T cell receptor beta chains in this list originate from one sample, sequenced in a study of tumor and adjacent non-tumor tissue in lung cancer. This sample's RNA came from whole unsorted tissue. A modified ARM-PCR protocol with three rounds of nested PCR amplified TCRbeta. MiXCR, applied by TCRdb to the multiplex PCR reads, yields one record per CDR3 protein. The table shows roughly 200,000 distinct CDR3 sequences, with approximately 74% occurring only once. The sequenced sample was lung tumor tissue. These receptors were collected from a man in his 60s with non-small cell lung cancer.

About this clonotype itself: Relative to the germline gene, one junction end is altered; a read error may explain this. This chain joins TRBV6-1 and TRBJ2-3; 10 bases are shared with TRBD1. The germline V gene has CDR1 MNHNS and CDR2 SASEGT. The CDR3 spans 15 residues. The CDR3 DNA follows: TGTACCAGCAGCCTGGGACAGGGGATCAGAGATACGCAGTATTTT. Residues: CTSSLGQGIRDTQYF.

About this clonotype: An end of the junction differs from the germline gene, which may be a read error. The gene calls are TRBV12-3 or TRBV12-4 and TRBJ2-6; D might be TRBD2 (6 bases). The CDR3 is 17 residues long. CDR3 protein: CASTLRGLPCGANVLTF. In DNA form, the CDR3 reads TGTGCCAGCACCCTAAGGGGTCTGCCGTGCGGGGCCAACGTCCTCACTTTC.

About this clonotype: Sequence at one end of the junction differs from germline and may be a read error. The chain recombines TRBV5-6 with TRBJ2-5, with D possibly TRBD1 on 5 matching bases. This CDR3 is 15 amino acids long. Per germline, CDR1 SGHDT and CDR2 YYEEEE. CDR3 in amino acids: CASSATTVPQETRYF. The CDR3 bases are TGTGCCAGCAGTGCCACGACAGTGCCCCAAGAGACCCGGTACTTC. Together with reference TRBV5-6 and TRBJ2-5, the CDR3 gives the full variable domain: DAGVTQSPTHLIKTRGQQVTLRCSPKSGHDTVSWYQQALGQGPQFIFQYYEEEERQRGNFPDRFSGHQFPNYSSELNVNALLLGDSALYLCASSATTVPQETRYFGPGTRLLVL.

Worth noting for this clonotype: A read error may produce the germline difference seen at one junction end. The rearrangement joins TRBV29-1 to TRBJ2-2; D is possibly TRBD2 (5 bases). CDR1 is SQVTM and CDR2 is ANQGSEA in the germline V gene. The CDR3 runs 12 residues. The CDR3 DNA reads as TGCAGCGTTCAGACTACCGCCGGGGAGCTGTTCTTT. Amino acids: CSVQTTAGELFF.

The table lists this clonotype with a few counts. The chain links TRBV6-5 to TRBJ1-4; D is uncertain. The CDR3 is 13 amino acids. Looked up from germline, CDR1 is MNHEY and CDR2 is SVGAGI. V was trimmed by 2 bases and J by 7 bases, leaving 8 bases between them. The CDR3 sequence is CASSYREAEKLFF. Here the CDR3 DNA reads TGTGCCAGCAGTTACAGGGAAGCTGAAAAACTGTTTTTT.